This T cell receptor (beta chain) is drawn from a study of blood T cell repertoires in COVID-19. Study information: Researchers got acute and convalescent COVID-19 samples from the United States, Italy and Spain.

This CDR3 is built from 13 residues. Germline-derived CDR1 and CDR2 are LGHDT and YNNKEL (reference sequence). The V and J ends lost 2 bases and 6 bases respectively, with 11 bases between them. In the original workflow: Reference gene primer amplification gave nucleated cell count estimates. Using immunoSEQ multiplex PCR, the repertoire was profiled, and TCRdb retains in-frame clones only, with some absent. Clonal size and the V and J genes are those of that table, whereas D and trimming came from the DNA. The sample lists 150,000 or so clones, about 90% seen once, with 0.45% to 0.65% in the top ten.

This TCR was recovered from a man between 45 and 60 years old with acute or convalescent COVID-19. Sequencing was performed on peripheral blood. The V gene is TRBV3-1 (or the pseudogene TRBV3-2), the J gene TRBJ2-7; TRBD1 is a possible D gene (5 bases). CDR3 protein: CASSQNRNGEQYF. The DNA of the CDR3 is TGTGCCAGCAGCCAAAACAGGAACGGCGAGCAGTACTTC.